The 18 T cell receptor beta chains below all came from one sample that was sequenced in a study of T cell repertoires in cytomegalovirus infection (dated by TCRdb to the late 2010s). TCRdb names Illumina HiSeq 1500 as the instrument used. TCRdb cleaned the public reads at Q25 with fastp, built clones with MiXCR and kept in-frame beta chains. A single entry per CDR3 protein holds the most common genes and DNA from its merged rows. Within this sample are around 450,000 distinct CDR3 sequences, with 31% of them counted one time only. The top ten hold roughly 13% of the sample. Sequenced material: PBMCs. These TCRs come from a human donor in good health (CMV status not recorded). Some clones in this sample may be carry-over from other donors' samples.

This clonotype was counted at least ten times. The V call is TRBV4-2, the J call TRBJ2-7; no firm D call. In germline, CDR1 is LGHNA, CDR2 YNFKEQ. V lost 4 bases and J 0 bases, leaving 16 bases between the germline ends. This CDR3 comprises 16 residues. CDR3 bases: TGTGCCAGCAGCCCGACCTCGACATCCGTCTCCTACGAGCAGTACTTC. Its protein is CASSPTSTSVSYEQYF.

This clonotype was counted ten times or more. This chain links TRBV12-3 or TRBV12-4 with TRBJ1-2; 10 bases match TRBD1. This CDR3 spans 14 amino acids. The V segment lost 3 bases and the J segment 7 bases; nucleotides outside the gene matches: 5. CDR3 nucleotide sequence: TGTGCCAGCAGTTTTGGACAGGGGGTCGGTGGCTACACCTTC. This codes for CASSFGQGVGGYTF.

This clonotype was counted a few times. The rearrangement joins TRBV6-2 or TRBV6-3 to TRBJ2-7, with 7 bases identical to TRBD1. CDR1 is MNHEY, CDR2 SVGEGT, per germline. Trimming at V came to 6 bases and at J to 4 bases, leaving 3 bases not matched to a gene. The CDR3 length is 12 residues. The CDR3 loop reads CASRNRGYEQYF. CDR3 nucleotides: TGTGCCAGCAGAAACAGGGGTTACGAGCAGTACTTC.

The chain uses TRBV15 and TRBJ2-3; possibly TRBD1 or TRBD2 for D (5 bases each). The CDR3 covers 18 residues. Germline V gene sequence: CDR1 LNHNV, CDR2 YYDKDF (reference sequence). Deletions cut 0 bases from V and 3 bases from J, with 19 bases between. CDR3 sequence (DNA): TGTGCCACCAGCAGAGATCCCCTCCCTGGGGGAAGGACAGATACGCAGTATTTT. Translation: CATSRDPLPGGRTDTQYF. The full variable domain, in which reference TRBV15 and TRBJ2-3 provide the parts outside the CDR3, is DAMVIQNPRYQVTQFGKPVTLSCSQTLNHNVMYWYQQKSSQAPKLLFHYYDKDFNNEADTPDNFQSRRPNTSFCFLDIRSPGLGDTAMYLCATSRDPLPGGRTDTQYFGPGTRLTVL.

CDR3 in DNA: TGTGCCAGCAGCTCAGGACACTCCGAGCAGTACTTC. Translating it yields CASSSGHSEQYF. The J gene is TRBJ2-7, the V gene TRBV5-4; D is perhaps TRBD1 (5 bases). The CDR3 covers 12 residues. With 3 bases removed from V and 6 bases from J, the gap between germline ends came to 10 bases. Germline loops: CDR1 SGHNT, CDR2 YYREEE (reference sequence). Combining the CDR3 with reference TRBV5-4 and TRBJ2-7 gives the whole variable domain ETGVTQSPTHLIKTRGQQVTLRCSSQSGHNTVSWYQQALGQGPQFIFQYYREEENGRGNFPPRFSGLQFPNYSSELNVNALELDDSALYLCASSSGHSEQYFGPGTRLTVT.

This chain connects TRBV28 to TRBJ2-1, with unresolved D. V was pared by 6 bases and J by 0 bases, with 6 bases between. The CDR3 extends over 13 amino acids. The germline gives CDR1 MDHEN, CDR2 SYDVKM. The CDR3, as DNA: TGTGCCAGCAGCGATAGCTCCTACAATGAGCAGTTCTTC. Residues: CASSDSSYNEQFF.

This clonotype appeared many times. V gene TRBV7-2 combines with J gene TRBJ1-2, with TRBD1 as a possible D gene (5 bases). Germline V gene lookup returns CDR1 SGHTA and CDR2 FQGNSA. V gave up 5 bases and J gave up 2 bases, with 12 bases separating them. The CDR3 spans 14 residues. CDR3 amino acids: CASSGSWGNYGYTF. CDR3 nucleotides: TGTGCCAGCAGCGGCAGTTGGGGGAACTATGGCTACACCTTC.

This clonotype was detected many times. The V call is TRBV7-2, the J call TRBJ2-3, with 7 bases fitting TRBD1. The CDR3 runs to 18 residues. Germline assignment: CDR1 SGHTA and CDR2 FQGNSA. After removal of 1 base from V and 2 bases from J, the junction contained 12 bases not matched to a gene. In nucleotides, the CDR3 is TGTGCCAGCAGCTTAGTAGTTGGGTGGGACAGCAACACAGATACGCAGTATTTT. It codes for CASSLVVGWDSNTDTQYF. The full variable domain, in which reference TRBV7-2 and TRBJ2-3 provide the parts outside the CDR3, is GAGVSQSPSNKVTEKGKDVELRCDPISGHTALYWYRQSLGQGLEFLIYFQGNSAPDKSGLPSDRFSAERTGGSVSTLTIQRTQQEDSAVYLCASSLVVGWDSNTDTQYFGPGTRLTVL.

The sample holds one count of this clonotype. A read error is possible here, since a much larger clone lies one base away. This chain links TRBV7-9 with TRBJ2-3, with D perhaps TRBD2 (5 bases). Looked up from germline, CDR1 is SEHNR and CDR2 is FQNEAQ (reference sequence). The CDR3 is made up of 15 amino acids. The CDR3 DNA follows: TGTGCCAGCCGGGCACCAGGCGCTAGCACAGATACGCATTATTTT. Its protein is CASRAPGASTDTHYF.

This chain joins TRBV7-9 and TRBJ1-4; D may be TRBD1 (5 bases). Per germline, CDR1 SEHNR and CDR2 FQNEAQ (reference sequence). The CDR3 loop spans 14 amino acids. V was pared by 1 base and J by 8 bases, with 11 bases between. CDR3 sequence reads: CASSLVGAREKLFF. CDR3 DNA: TGTGCCAGCAGCTTAGTCGGGGCTCGCGAAAAACTGTTTTTT.

This rearrangement joins TRBV6-2 or TRBV6-3 to TRBJ2-7, with 7 bases aligning to TRBD1. V shed 6 bases and J 5 bases; nucleotides not matched to a gene: 10. CDR1 MNHEY and CDR2 SVGEGT come from the germline V gene. The CDR3 has 14 residues. The CDR3 bases are TGTGCCAGCAGGAGGGCAGGGGGTTCCCACGAGCAGTACTTC. Encoded protein: CASRRAGGSHEQYF.

The V call is TRBV7-9, the J call TRBJ2-1; 7 bases align to TRBD1. V was clipped by 6 bases and J by 4 bases; unmatched bases: 0. The CDR3 has 12 residues. Germline CDR1 reads SEHNR; CDR2 reads FQNEAQ (reference sequence). CDR3 amino acids: CASRQGYNEQFF. CDR3 sequence (DNA): TGTGCCAGCAGACAGGGGTACAATGAGCAGTTCTTC. Full variable domain (missing parts from reference TRBV7-9 and TRBJ2-1): DTGVSQNPRHKITKRGQNVTFRCDPISEHNRLYWYRQTLGQGPEFLTYFQNEAQLEKSRLLSDRFSAERPKGSFSTLEIQRTEQGDSAMYLCASRQGYNEQFFGPGTRLTVL.

The chain links TRBV7-6 to TRBJ2-5; 8 bases are a match to TRBD2. The CDR3 contains 19 residues. Trimming removed 1 base from V and 3 bases from J; junction bases left unmatched: 16. Per the germline V gene, CDR1 is SGHVS and CDR2 is FNYEAQ. The CDR3 DNA is TGTGCCAGCAGCTTAGATCCAGCGGGGGACCTGCTCGTAAAAGAGACCCAGTACTTC. Protein product: CASSLDPAGDLLVKETQYF.

The table lists this clonotype with a few counts. This sequence joins TRBV28 and TRBJ1-6; TRBD1 is a possible D gene (5 bases). From germline, CDR1 is MDHEN and CDR2 SYDVKM. V was clipped by 6 bases and J by 4 bases, with 16 bases between them. CDR3 size: 16 residues. The CDR3 sequence is CASSPDTPRYNSPLHF. CDR3 nucleotides: TGTGCCAGCAGCCCGGACACTCCGAGGTATAATTCACCCCTCCACTTT.

Turning to this clonotype: A much larger clone differs by one base, so this may be a read error. The CDR3 protein is CASIHKTGTLYNEQFF. CDR3 in DNA: TGTGCCAGTATTCACAAAACCGGGACTTTATACAATGAGCAGTTCTTC. This chain connects TRBV19 to TRBJ2-1, with D perhaps TRBD2 (6 bases). V was trimmed by 7 bases and J by 4 bases, leaving 20 bases between them. CDR1 and CDR2 (germline): LNHDA, SQIVND (reference sequence). The CDR3 spans 16 residues.

The CDR3 is CASSLSFQPQHF. The DNA of the CDR3 is TGTGCCAGCAGTTTAAGTTTCCAGCCCCAGCATTTT. V usage is TRBV28 and J usage is TRBJ1-5; D call uncertain. Between the trimmed V and J ends, which lost 2 bases and 7 bases, there was a span of 6 bases. Germline V lookup: CDR1 MDHEN, CDR2 SYDVKM. This CDR3 region has 12 residues.

Comment on this clonotype: Since a much larger clone is just one base distant, this may be a read error. The chain links TRBV12-3 or TRBV12-4 to TRBJ2-3; TRBD1 matches at 7 bases. CDR3 length: 17 amino acids. CDR3 bases: TGTGCCTGCAGTTCCGCCGGGACAGCGATTTCCACAGATACGCAGTATTTT. This gives the protein CACSSAGTAISTDTQYF.

This clonotype was counted only a few times. The chain couples TRBV6-2 or TRBV6-3 to TRBJ2-7; no definite D call. CDR3 length: 13 amino acids. V shed 7 bases and J shed 2 bases, with 12 bases lying between them. Germline CDR1 reads MNHEY; CDR2 reads SVGEGT. This chain's CDR3 is CASISRRTYEQYF. In DNA, the CDR3 is TGTGCCAGCATCTCCAGGCGTACCTACGAGCAGTACTTC.